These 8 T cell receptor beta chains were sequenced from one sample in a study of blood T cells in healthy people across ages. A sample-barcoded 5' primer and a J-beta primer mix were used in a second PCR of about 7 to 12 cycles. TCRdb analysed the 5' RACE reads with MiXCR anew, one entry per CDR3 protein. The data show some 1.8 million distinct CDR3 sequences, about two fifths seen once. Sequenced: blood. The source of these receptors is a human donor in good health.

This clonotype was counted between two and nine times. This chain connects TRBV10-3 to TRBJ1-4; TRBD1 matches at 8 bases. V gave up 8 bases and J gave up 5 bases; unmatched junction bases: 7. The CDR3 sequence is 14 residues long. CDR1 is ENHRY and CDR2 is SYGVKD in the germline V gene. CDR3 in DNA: TGTGCCATCGGAGACAGGGGAGGGAATGAAAAACTGTTTTTT. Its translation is CAIGDRGGNEKLFF.

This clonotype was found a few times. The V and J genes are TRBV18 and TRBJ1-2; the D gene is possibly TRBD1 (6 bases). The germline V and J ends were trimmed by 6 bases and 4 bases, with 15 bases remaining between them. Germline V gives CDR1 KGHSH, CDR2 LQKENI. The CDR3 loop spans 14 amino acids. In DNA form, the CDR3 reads TGTGCCAGCTCCCCGGCGGTAGGGGGCTATGGCTACACCTTC. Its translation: CASSPAVGGYGYTF.

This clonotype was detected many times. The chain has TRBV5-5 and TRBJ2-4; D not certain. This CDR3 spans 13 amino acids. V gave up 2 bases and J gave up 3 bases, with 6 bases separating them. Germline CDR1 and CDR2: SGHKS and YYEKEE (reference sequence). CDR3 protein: CASSFGFKNIQYF. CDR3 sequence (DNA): TGTGCCAGCAGCTTCGGATTCAAAAACATTCAGTACTTC.

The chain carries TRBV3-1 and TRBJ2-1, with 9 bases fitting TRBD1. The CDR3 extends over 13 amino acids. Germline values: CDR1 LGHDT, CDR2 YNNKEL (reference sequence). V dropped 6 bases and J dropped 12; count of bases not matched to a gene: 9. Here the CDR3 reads CASSLSPGQGQFF. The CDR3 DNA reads TGTGCCAGCAGTCTCTCCCCGGGACAGGGGCAGTTCTTC.

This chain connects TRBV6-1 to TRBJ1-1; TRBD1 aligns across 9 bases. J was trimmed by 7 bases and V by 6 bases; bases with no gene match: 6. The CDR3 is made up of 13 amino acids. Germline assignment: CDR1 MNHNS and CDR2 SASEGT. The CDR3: CASRTGGRGEAFF. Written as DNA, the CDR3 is TGTGCCAGCAGAACAGGGGGCAGGGGTGAAGCTTTCTTT.

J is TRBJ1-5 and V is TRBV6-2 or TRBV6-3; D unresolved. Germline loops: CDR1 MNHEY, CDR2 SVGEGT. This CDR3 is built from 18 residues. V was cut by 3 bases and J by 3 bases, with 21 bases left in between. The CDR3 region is CASSYNDSPYPHNQPQHF. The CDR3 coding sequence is TGTGCCAGCAGTTATAACGATTCGCCTTATCCGCACAATCAGCCCCAGCATTTT.

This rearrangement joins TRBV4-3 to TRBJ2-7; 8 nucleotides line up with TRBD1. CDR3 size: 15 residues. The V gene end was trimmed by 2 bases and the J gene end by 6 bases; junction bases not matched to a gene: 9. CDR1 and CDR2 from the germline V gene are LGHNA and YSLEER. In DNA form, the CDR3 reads TGCGCCAGCAGCCAAACAGGGGGTGCTAGTGGCGAGCAGTACTTC. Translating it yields CASSQTGGASGEQYF.

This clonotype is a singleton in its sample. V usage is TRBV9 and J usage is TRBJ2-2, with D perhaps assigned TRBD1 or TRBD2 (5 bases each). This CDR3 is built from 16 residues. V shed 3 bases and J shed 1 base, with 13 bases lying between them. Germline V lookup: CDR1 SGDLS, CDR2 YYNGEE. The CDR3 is CASSAGGTGNTGELFF. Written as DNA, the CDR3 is TGTGCCAGCAGCGCCGGTGGGACGGGGAACACCGGGGAGCTGTTTTTT.